This section outlines one T cell receptor (beta chain) sequence together with its context. Its antigen remains unidentified. The data were taken from a study of radiotherapy plus CTLA-4 blockade in lung cancer. The overall study: With 25% to 40% of patients having disease control, objective responses were seen in under 20%. The study, taken as a whole, reports: The study found tumor-derived TCR clones expanded in blood after radiotherapy plus ipilimumab. How blood T cell clones changed early, along with interferon-beta, reportedly forecast response best.

Losses at the gene ends were 5 bases for V and 2 bases for J; bases not matched to a gene: 5. Germline lookup yields CDR1 SGHRS and CDR2 YFSETQ. This CDR3 spans 14 amino acids. The data were produced by immunoSEQ multiplex PCR, yet TCRdb's version contains in-frame clones alone and is incomplete. The sample includes over 100,000 clones, about four fifths of them seen just once. Receiving focal radiation plus CTLA-4 blockade with ipilimumab were patients who had chemo-refractory metastatic non-small-cell lung cancer. This clonotype was obtained from a human donor with non-small cell lung cancer that progressed on radiotherapy plus ipilimumab. Some clones in this sample may be carry-over from other donors' samples. The chain has TRBV5-1 and TRBJ2-7; 9 nucleotides align to TRBD2. The source material was peripheral blood, sampled from a patient treated with radiotherapy plus ipilimumab. The DNA for the CDR3 is TGCGCCAGCAGACTTAGACTAGCGGCCTACGAGCAGTACTTC. The encoded protein is CASRLRLAAYEQYF.